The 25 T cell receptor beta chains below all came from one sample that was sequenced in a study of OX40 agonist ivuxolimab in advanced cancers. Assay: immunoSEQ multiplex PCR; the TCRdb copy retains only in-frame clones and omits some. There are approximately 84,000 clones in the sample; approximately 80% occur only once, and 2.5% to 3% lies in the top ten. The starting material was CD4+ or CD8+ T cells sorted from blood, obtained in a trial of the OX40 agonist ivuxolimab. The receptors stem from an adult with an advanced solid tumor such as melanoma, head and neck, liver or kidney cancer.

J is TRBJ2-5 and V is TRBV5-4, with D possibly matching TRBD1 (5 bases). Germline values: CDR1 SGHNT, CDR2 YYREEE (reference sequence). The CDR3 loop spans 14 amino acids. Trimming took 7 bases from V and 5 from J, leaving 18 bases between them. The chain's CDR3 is CASQKRGRAETQYF. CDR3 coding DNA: TGTGCCAGCCAAAAAAGGGGTCGGGCGGAGACCCAGTACTTC.

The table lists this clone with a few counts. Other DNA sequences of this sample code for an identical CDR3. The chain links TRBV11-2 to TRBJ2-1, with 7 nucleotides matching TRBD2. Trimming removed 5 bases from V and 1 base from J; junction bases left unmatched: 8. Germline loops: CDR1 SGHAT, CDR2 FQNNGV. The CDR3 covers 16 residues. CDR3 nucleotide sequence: TGTGCCAGCAGCCCCTCGGGACTAAGGTCCTACAATGAGCAGTTCTTC. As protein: CASSPSGLRSYNEQFF.

The CDR3: CASTSRPPLGLFF. Written as DNA, the CDR3 is TGTGCCAGCACCTCCAGACCCCCTCTGGGACTGTTTTTT. This chain links TRBV6-5 with TRBJ1-4; D uncertain. The length of the CDR3 is 13 residues. The ends were cut back, 7 bases at V and 13 bases at J, with 19 bases in the middle. Germline CDR1 reads MNHEY; CDR2 reads SVGAGI.

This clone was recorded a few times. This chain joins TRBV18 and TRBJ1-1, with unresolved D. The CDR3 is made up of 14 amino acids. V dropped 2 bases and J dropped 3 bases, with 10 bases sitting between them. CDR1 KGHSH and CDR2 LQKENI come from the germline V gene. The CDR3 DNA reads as TGTGCCAGCTCACCAGTATACACGGACACTGAAGCTTTCTTT. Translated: CASSPVYTDTEAFF.

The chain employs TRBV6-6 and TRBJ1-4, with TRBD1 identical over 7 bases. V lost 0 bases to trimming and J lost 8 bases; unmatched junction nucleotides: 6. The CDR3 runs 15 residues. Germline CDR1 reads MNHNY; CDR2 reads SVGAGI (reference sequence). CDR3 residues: CASSYSRQGEEKLFF. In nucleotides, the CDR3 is TGTGCCAGCAGTTACTCCCGACAGGGAGAAGAAAAACTGTTTTTT.

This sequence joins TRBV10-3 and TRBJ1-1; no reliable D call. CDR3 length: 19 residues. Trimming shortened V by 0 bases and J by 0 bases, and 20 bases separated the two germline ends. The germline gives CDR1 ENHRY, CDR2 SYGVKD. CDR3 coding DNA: TGTGCCATCAGTGAGTCCCACAGCTATCTCACTACCATGAACACTGAAGCTTTCTTT. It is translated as CAISESHSYLTTMNTEAFF.

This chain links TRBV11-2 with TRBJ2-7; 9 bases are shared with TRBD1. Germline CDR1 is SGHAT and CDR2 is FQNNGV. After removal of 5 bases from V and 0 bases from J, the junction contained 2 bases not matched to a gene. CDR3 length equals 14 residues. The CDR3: CASSGTGSSYEQYV. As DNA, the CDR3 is TGTGCCAGCAGCGGGACAGGGAGCTCCTACGAGCAGTACGTC.

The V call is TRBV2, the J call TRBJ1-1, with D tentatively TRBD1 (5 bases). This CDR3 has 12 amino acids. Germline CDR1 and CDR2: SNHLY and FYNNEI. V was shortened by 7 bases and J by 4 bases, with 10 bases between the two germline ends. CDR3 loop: CASISQGTEAFF. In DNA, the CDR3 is TGTGCCAGCATCTCGCAGGGCACTGAAGCTTTCTTT.

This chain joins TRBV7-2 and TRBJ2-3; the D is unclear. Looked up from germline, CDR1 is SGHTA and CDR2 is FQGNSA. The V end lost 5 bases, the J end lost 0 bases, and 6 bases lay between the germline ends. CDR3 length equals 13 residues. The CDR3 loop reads CASSIQSTDTQYF. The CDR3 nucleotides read TGTGCCAGCAGCATCCAAAGCACAGATACGCAGTATTTT. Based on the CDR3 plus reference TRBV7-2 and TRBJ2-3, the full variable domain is GAGVSQSPSNKVTEKGKDVELRCDPISGHTALYWYRQSLGQGLEFLIYFQGNSAPDKSGLPSDRFSAERTGGSVSTLTIQRTQQEDSAVYLCASSIQSTDTQYFGPGTRLTVL.

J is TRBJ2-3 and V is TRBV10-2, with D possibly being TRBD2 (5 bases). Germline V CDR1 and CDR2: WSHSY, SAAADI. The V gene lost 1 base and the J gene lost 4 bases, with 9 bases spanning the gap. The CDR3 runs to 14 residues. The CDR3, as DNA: TGCGCCAGCAGTGAGTACGCGGGTCCAGATACGCAGTATTTT. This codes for CASSEYAGPDTQYF.

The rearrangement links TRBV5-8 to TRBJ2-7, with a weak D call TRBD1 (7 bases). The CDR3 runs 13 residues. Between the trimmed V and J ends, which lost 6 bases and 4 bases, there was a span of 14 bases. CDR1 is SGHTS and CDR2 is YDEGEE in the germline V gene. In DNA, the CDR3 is TGTGCCAGCATCAGGGGGGACGGGTACGAGCAGTACGTC. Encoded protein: CASIRGDGYEQYV.

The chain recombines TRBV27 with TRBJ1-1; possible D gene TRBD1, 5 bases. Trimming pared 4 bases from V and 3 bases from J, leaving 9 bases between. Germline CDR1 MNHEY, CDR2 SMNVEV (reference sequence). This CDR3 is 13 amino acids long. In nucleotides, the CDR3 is TGTGCCAGCAGTTGGGGGAAGTACACTGAAGCTTTCTTT. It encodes CASSWGKYTEAFF.

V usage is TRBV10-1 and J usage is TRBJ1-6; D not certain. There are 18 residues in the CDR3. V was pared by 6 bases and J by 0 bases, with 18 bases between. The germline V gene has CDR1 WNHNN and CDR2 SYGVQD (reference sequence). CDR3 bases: TGCGCCAGCAGCGGGATCTGGTGGAAAAGCTCCTATAATTCACCCCTCCACTTT. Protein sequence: CASSGIWWKSSYNSPLHF.

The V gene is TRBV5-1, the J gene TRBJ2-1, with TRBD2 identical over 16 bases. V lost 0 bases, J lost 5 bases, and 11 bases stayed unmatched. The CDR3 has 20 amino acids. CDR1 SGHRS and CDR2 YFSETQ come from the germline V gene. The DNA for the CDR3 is TGCGCCAGCAGCTTGGGGCCGTGGGGACTAGCGGGGGGGCCGGACAATGAGCAGTTCTTC. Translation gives CASSLGPWGLAGGPDNEQFF.

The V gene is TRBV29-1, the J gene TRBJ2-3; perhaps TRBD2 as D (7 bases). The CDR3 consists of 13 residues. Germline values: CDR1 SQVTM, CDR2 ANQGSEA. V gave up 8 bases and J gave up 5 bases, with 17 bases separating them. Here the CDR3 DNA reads TGCAGCTCCTACGGGGGGCTCATAGATACGCAGTATTTT. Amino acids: CSSYGGLIDTQYF.

DNA of the CDR3: TGTGCCAGCAGCCACGCTGTAGCGGGGGTTGTTTTTACCGGGGAGCTGTTTTTT. Translation gives CASSHAVAGVVFTGELFF. The genes are TRBV7-6 and TRBJ2-2, with 9 positions matching TRBD2. The CDR3 consists of 18 residues. The germline V gene has CDR1 SGHVS and CDR2 FNYEAQ. With V trimmed by 5 bases and J by 5 bases, 15 bases remained unmatched.

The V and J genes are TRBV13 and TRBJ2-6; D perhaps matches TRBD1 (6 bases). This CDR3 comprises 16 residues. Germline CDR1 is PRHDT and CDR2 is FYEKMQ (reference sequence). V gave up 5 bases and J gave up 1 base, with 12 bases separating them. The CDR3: CASSPDRLSGANVLTF. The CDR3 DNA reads TGTGCCAGCAGCCCAGACAGGTTGTCTGGGGCCAACGTCCTGACTTTC.

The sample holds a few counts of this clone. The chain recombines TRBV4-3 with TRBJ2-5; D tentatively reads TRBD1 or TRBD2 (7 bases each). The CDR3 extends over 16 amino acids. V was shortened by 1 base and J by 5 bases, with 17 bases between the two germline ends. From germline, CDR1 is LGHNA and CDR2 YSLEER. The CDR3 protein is CASSQGAGGGRETQYF. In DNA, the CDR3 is TGCGCCAGCAGCCAAGGGGCAGGGGGGGGTAGGGAGACCCAGTACTTC.

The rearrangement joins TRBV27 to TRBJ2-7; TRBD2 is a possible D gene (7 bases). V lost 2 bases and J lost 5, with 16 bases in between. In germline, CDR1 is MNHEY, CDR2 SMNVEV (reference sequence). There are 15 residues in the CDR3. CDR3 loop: CASSLGGWGGHEQYF. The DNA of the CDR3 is TGTGCCAGCAGTTTAGGTGGTTGGGGGGGGCACGAGCAGTACTTC.

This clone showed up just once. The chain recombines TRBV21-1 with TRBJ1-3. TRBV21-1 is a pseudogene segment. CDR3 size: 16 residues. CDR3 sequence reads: CASSKGNPNSGNTIYF. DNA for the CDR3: TGTGCCAGCAGCAAAGGGAATCCGAACTCTGGAAACACCATATATTTT.

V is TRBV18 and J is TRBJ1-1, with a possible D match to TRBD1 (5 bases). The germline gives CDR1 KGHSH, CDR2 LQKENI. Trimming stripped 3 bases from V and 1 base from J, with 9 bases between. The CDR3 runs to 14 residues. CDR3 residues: CASSPGGGNTEAFF. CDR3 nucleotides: TGTGCCAGCTCACCGGGTGGGGGGAACACTGAAGCTTTCTTT.

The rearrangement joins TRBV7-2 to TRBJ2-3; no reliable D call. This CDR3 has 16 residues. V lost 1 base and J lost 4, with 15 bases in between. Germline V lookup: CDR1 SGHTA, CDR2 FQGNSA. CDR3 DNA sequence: TGTGCCAGCAGCTTAGGCCGGGCCGCAATCGCAGATACGCAGTATTTT. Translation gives CASSLGRAAIADTQYF.

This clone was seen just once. This CDR3 reads CASSESDQPQHF. DNA of the CDR3: TGTGCCAGCAGTGAATCGGATCAGCCCCAGCATTTT. The chain has TRBV6-1 and TRBJ1-5; no firm D call. This CDR3 region has 12 residues. Trimming cost V 2 bases and J 5 bases, with 4 bases left between them. Looked up from germline, CDR1 is MNHNS and CDR2 is SASEGT.

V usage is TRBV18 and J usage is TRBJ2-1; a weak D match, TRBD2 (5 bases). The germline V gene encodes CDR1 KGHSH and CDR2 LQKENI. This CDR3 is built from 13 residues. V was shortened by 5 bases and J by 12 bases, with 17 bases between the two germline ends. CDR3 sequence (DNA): TGTGCCAGCTCATCCCAACGTTGGGGAGTGCAGTTCTTC. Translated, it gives CASSSQRWGVQFF.

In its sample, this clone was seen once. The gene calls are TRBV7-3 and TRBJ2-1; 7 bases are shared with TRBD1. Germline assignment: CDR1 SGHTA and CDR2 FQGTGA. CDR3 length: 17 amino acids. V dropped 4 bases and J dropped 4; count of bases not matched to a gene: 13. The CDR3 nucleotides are TGTGCCAGCAGCTCGCCGGGTGAGGGGGCTTTGTACAATGAGCAGTTCTTC. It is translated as CASSSPGEGALYNEQFF.